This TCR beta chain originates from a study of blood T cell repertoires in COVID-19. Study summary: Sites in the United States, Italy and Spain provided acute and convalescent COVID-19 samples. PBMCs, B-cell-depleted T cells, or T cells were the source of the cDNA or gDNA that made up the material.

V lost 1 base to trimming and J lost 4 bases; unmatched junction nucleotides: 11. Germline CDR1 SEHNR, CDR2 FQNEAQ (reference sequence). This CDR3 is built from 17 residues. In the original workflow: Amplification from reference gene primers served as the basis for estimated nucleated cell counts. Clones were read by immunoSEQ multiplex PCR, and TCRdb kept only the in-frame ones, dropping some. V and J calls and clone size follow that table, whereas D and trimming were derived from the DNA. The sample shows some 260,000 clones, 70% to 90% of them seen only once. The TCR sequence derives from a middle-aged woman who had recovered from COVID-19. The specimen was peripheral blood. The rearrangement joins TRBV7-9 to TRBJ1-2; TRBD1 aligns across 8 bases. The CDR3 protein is CASSLEEQGAPGYGYTF. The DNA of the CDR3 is TGTGCCAGCAGCTTAGAGGAGCAGGGGGCTCCTGGCTATGGCTACACCTTC.